Given below is one TCR beta chain in context. Sequenced by immunoSEQ multiplex PCR; TCRdb stores in-frame clones only, minus some. Of roughly 32,000 clones listed, about 81% are singletons. These data belong to a study of radiotherapy plus CTLA-4 blockade in lung cancer. The sample was peripheral blood, taken from a patient treated with radiotherapy plus ipilimumab. This TCR was sampled from a human donor with non-small cell lung cancer that progressed on radiotherapy plus ipilimumab.

The DNA for the CDR3 is TGTGCCAGCAGCGTCTTCCTAGCGGGGGGGCTTGAGACCCAGTACTTC. Its translation is CASSVFLAGGLETQYF. The chain has TRBV7-2 and TRBJ2-5, with 12 bases identical to TRBD2. The CDR3 sequence is 16 residues long. V trimming: 5 bases; J trimming: 5 bases; junction bases outside the gene matches: 9. Germline V gene data show CDR1 as SGHTA and CDR2 as FQGNSA.